This TCR beta chain derives from a study of beta chain features in type 1 diabetes. Since all of the isolated RNA was reverse transcribed, expressed TCRB transcripts were what got sequenced. Naive, central memory and regulatory T cell samples produced a mean of about 4 million reads. The protocol was immunoSEQ multiplex PCR, while the TCRdb copy is restricted to in-frame clones and leaves out a portion. Among about 300,000 clones, about 7.8% were seen once, and the ten largest hold roughly 1%. This clone was seen once. Antigen specificity is unknown. The study's findings and limits: Healthy donors had naive, central memory and Treg TCRB repertoires that appeared less similar than those seen among patients. Patients and controls would be equally affected if PCR favored shorter templates.

The V and J ends lost 5 bases and 2 bases, in that order; junction bases with no gene match: 5. Germline CDR1 and CDR2: SGHAT and FQDESV (reference sequence). The CDR3 is 14 residues long. Cells sorted by CD45RO/CCR7/CD25/CD127/CD95/CD27 comprised CD4+ naive, central memory, regulatory and stem cell-like memory cells. This TCR was sampled from a woman between 18 and 30 years old in good health. The material sequenced was central memory CD4+ T cells from blood. V and J are TRBV11-1 and TRBJ1-1; TRBD1 aligns across 7 bases. This CDR3 reads CASSTRQGNTEAFF. CDR3 bases: TGTGCCAGCAGCACTAGACAGGGCAACACTGAAGCTTTCTTT. The complete variable domain, with remaining parts taken from reference TRBV11-1 and TRBJ1-1, reads EAEVAQSPRYKITEKSQAVAFWCDPISGHATLYWYRQILGQGPELLVQFQDESVVDDSQLPKDRFSAERLKGVDSTLKIQPAELGDSAMYLCASSTRQGNTEAFFGQGTRLTVV.